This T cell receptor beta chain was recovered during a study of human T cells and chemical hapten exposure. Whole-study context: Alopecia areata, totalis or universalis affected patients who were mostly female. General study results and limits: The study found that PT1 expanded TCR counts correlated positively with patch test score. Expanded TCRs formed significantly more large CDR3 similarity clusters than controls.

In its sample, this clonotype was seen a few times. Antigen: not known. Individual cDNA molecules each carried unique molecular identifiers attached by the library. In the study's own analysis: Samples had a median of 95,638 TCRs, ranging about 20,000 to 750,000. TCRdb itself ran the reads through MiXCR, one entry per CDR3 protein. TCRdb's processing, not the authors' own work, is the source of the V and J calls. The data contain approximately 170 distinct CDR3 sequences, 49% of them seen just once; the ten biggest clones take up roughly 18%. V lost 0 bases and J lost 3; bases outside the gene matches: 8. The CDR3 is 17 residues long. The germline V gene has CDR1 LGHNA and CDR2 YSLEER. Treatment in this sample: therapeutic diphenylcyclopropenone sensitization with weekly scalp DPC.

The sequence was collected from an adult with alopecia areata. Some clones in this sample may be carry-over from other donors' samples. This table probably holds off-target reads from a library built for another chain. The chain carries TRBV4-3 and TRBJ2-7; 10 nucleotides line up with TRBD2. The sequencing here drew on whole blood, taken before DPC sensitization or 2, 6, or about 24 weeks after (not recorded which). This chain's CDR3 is CASSQEWLAGDFYEQYF. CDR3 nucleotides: TGCGCCAGCAGCCAAGAGTGGCTAGCGGGGGACTTCTACGAGCAGTACTTC.